This T cell receptor (beta chain) was sequenced during a study of blood T cell repertoires in COVID-19. Turning to the study itself: Spain, Italy and the United States supplied samples that represented acute and convalescent COVID-19.

Original processing methods: Amplification from reference gene primers served as the basis for estimated nucleated cell counts. Sequencing used immunoSEQ multiplex PCR; TCRdb keeps in-frame clones, though not all of them. That table supplies the V and J calls and clone size; D and trimming were determined from the DNA. The top ten clones hold roughly 20% of a sample with 200,000 or so clones, 84% of them seen once. The V segment lost 0 bases and the J segment 2 bases; nucleotides outside the gene matches: 7. Germline V gives CDR1 MGHRA, CDR2 YSYEKL. CDR3 length equals 16 residues. Sequencing was carried out using peripheral blood. This receptor was taken from a human donor in a cohort sampled during active COVID-19. The chain joins TRBV4-1 to TRBJ2-7; 7 bases are shared with TRBD1. The CDR3 sequence: CASSQEGSDRAYEQYF. For the CDR3, the DNA is TGCGCCAGCAGCCAAGAGGGGAGCGACAGGGCCTACGAGCAGTACTTC.